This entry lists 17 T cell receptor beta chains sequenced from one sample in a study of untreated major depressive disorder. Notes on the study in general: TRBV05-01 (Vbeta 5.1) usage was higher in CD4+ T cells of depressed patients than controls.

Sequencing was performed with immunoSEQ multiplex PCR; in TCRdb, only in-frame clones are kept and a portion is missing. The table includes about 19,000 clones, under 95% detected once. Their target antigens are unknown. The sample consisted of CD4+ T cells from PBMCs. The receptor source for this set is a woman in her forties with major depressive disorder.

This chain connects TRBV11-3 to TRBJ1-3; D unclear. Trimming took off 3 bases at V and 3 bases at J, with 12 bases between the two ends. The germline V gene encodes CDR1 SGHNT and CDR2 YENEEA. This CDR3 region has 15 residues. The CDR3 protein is CASSFGPDGGNTIYF. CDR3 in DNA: TGTGCCAGCAGCTTTGGCCCGGATGGTGGAAACACCATATATTTT.

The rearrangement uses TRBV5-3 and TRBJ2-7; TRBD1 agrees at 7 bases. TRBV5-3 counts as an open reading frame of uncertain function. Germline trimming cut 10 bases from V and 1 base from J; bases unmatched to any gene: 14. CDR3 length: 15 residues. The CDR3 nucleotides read TGTGCCCCGAGGTGGACAGGAAAGGAGTCCTACGAGCAGTACTTC. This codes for CAPRWTGKESYEQYF.

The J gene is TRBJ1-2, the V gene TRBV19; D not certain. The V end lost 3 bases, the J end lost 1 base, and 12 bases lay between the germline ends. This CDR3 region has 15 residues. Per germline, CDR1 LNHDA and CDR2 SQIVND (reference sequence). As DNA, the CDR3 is TGTGCCAGTAGTATTTCAGGATCAAATAACTATGGCTACACCTTC. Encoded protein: CASSISGSNNYGYTF.

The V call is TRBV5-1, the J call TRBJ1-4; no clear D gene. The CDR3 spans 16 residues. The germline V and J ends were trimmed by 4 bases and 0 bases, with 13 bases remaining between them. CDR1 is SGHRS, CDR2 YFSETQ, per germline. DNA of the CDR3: TGCGCCAGCAGCCTCAACCAAGTGGCAACTAATGAAAAACTGTTTTTT. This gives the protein CASSLNQVATNEKLFF.

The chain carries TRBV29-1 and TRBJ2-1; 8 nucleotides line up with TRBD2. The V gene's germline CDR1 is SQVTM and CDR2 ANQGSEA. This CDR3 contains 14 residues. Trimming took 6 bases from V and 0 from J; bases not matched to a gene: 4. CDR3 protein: CSVSGGSSYNEQFF. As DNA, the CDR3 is TGCAGCGTCTCGGGGGGGAGCTCCTACAATGAGCAGTTCTTC.

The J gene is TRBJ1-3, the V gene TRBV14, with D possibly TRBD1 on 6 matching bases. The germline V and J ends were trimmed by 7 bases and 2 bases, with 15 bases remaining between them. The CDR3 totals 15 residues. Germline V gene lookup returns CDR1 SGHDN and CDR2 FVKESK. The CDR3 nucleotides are TGTGCCAGCACCCGCCGGACAGAGCCTGGAAACACCATATATTTT. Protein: CASTRRTEPGNTIYF. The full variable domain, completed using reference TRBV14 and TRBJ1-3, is EAGVTQFPSHSVIEKGQTVTLRCDPISGHDNLYWYRRVMGKEIKFLLHFVKESKQDESGMPNNRFLAERTGGTYSTLKVQPAELEDSGVYFCASTRRTEPGNTIYFGEGSWLTVV.

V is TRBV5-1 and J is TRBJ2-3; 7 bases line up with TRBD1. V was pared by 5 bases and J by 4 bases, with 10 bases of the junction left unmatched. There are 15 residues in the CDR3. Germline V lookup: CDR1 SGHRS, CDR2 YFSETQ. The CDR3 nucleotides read TGCGCCAGCAGTCCCACGGGACAGCTCCCAGATACGCAGTATTTT. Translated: CASSPTGQLPDTQYF.

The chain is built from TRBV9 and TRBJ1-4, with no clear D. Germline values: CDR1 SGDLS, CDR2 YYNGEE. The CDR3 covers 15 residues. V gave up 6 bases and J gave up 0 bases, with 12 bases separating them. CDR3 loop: CASTPTGATNEKLFF. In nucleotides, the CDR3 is TGTGCCAGCACCCCTACCGGCGCAACTAATGAAAAACTGTTTTTT.

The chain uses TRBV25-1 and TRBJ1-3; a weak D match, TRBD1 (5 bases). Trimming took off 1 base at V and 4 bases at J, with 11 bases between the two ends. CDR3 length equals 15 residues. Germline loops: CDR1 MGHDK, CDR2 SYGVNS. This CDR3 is CASSESTVWGNTIYF. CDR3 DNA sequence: TGTGCCAGCAGTGAATCGACAGTGTGGGGAAACACCATATATTTT.

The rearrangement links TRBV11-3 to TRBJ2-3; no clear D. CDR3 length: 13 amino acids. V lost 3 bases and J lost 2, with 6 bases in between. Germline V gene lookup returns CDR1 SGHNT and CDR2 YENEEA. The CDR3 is CASSFLTTDTQYF. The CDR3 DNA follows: TGTGCCAGCAGCTTTTTAACCACAGATACGCAGTATTTT.

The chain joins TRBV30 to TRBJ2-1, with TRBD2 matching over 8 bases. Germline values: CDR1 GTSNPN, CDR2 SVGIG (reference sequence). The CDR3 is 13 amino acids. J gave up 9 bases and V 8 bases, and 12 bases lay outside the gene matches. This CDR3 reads CAGRTGGPSEQFF. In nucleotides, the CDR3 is TGTGCCGGAAGAACGGGAGGGCCGTCTGAGCAGTTCTTC.

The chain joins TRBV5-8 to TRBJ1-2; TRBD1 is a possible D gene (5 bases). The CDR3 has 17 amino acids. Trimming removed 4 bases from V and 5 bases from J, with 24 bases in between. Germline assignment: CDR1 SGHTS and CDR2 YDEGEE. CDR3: CASSPRDSPSRGYGYTF. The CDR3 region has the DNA TGTGCCAGCAGCCCCCGGGACTCTCCCTCCAGAGGATATGGCTACACCTTC.

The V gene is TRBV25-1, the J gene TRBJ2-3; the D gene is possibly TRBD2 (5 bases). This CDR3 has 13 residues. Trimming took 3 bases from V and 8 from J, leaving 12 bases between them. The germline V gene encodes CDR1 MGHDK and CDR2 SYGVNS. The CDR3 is CASSDRLEGTQYF. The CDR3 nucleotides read TGTGCCAGCAGTGATCGGTTAGAGGGTACGCAGTATTTT.

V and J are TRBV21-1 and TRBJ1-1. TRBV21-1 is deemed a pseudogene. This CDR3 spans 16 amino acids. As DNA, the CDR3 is TGTGCCAGCAGCAAAGCGCTGGAAGGGATGCATGTTGAAGCTTTCTTT. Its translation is CASSKALEGMHVEAFF.

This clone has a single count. The CDR3 loop reads CASSHDASGRASEQFF. The DNA of the CDR3 is TGCGCCAGCAGCCACGACGCTAGCGGGAGGGCCAGTGAGCAGTTCTTC. The chain uses TRBV4-3 and TRBJ2-1, with 12 bases lining up with TRBD2. Germline V gives CDR1 LGHNA, CDR2 YSLEER. The length of the CDR3 is 16 residues. V lost 3 bases, J lost 9 bases, and 9 bases stayed unmatched.

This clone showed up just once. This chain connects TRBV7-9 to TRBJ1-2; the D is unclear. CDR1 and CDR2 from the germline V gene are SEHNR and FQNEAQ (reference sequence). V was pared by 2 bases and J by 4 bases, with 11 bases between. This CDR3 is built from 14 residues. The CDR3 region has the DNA TGTGCCAGCAGCTTACGAAAGGACCTCTATGGCTACACCTTC. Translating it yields CASSLRKDLYGYTF.

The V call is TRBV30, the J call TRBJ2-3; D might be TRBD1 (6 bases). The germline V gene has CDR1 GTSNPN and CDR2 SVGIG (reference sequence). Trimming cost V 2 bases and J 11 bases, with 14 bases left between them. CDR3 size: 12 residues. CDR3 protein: CAWSPQGLEQYF. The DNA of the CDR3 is TGTGCCTGGAGTCCCCAGGGGTTGGAGCAGTATTTT.